The clone carrying this T cell receptor beta chain was found a few times. Its antigen is undetermined. This sample stems from a study of T-cell reconstitution after alpha-beta-depleted transplantation in children. Unique molecular identifiers were used in preparing the TCRbeta library. TCRdb used MiXCR to reprocess the PCR reads, holding one entry per CDR3 protein. The sample yields around 500,000 distinct CDR3 sequences, about 23% seen once. Overall study results and limits: For some patients, TCRbeta diversity was high at day 60 because of recipient T cells and thymic progenitors that survived. The authors attributed T-cell counts and diversity one year after transplant mostly to newly produced T cells. Several hundred expanded graft clones reportedly were the source of alpha-beta T cells about two months after transplant.

Per germline, CDR1 SGHTA and CDR2 FQGTGA. The V gene end was trimmed by 5 bases and the J gene end by 2 bases; junction bases not matched to a gene: 13. CDR3 length: 17 amino acids. Sequenced material: PBMCs, mostly from graft donor cells, taken 360 days after TCRalphabeta/CD19-depleted stem cell transplant. The rearrangement uses TRBV7-3 and TRBJ2-3, with 7 bases fitting TRBD1. This receptor was obtained from a boy younger than two who had a stem cell transplant for acute myeloid leukemia, so the T cells may come from the graft donor. CDR3 protein: CASSPSAGQEITDTQYF. The DNA of the CDR3 is TGTGCCAGCAGCCCGTCTGCAGGACAGGAGATCACAGATACGCAGTATTTT.